This record looks at one T cell receptor (beta chain) sequence and its context. The antigen remains unidentified. Using a FACSAria, the CD4+ and CD8+ T cells were sorted from the PBMCs. The sample belongs to a study of CD8+ T cells in alopecia areata. Study details: Treatment comprised oral tofacitinib, 5 to 10 mg twice daily, in treated patients. The drug, tofacitinib, lasted 6 to 18 months, followed by 6 months off drug.

General observations from the study: Researchers report lesional scalp, most notably alopecia totalis/universalis, outstripped normal scalp in clonality.

cDNA prepared by RNA extraction and subsequent reverse transcription served as the template for sequencing. Sequenced by immunoSEQ multiplex PCR; TCRdb stores in-frame clones only, minus some. Here the sample spans roughly 97,000 clones, 41% being singletons. CDR3 size: 15 residues. The junction had 6 bases not matched to a gene; V was cut back by 3 bases and J by 4 bases. Sequenced sample: CD4+ T cells sorted from blood. The V gene is TRBV23-1, the J gene TRBJ2-1, with TRBD1 identical over 7 bases. TRBV23-1 is designated an ORF whose function remains uncertain. The receptor was isolated from a human donor with alopecia areata. CDR3 protein: CASSHSGTVYNEQFF. The CDR3 nucleotides are TGCGCCAGCAGTCACTCCGGGACAGTTTACAATGAGCAGTTCTTC.